The clone carrying this T cell receptor beta chain has only a few counts. This specimen comes from a study of cytomegalovirus exposure and HLA in healthy donors. This CDR3 contains 15 residues. From germline, CDR1 is LNHDA and CDR2 SQIVND (reference sequence). The V and J ends lost 7 bases and 4 bases respectively, with 14 bases between them. Primers: 60 Vbeta forward and 13 Jbeta reverse. Profiling relied on immunoSEQ multiplex PCR, and the TCRdb table lists in-frame clones only, not all of them. The table includes about 150,000 clones, just under 75% detected once. Source material: PBMCs. The TCR comes from a young woman in good health and CMV-seronegative. V usage is TRBV19 and J usage is TRBJ1-6; possibly TRBD1 for D (5 bases). DNA of the CDR3: TGTGCCAGTAAGCCAGCTCAGGGTTATAATTCACCCCTCCACTTT. Amino acid sequence: CASKPAQGYNSPLHF. Based on the CDR3 plus reference TRBV19 and TRBJ1-6, the full variable domain is DGGITQSPKYLFRKEGQNVTLSCEQNLNHDAMYWYRQDPGQGLRLIYYSQIVNDFQKGDIAEGYSVSREKKESFPLTVTSAQKNPTAFYLCASKPAQGYNSPLHFGNGTRLTVT.